This entry concerns a single TCR beta chain. What it recognizes is unknown. Researchers isolated at least 6 million PBMCs per sample. This CDR3 region has 15 residues. V lost 5 bases and J lost 4; bases outside the gene matches: 8. A second PCR of 7 to 11 cycles used a sample-barcoded 5' primer and a J-beta primer mix. In TCRdb, the 5' RACE reads were re-called with MiXCR into one record per CDR3 protein. The profile covers around 1,700,000 distinct CDR3 sequences, with about 28% appearing a single time and 7.7% taken by the ten largest. This record belongs to a study of blood T cells in healthy people across ages. Notes on the study in general: Investigators treated diversity estimates from one million T cells as underestimates.

This sequence originates from a woman aged 25 to 39 in good health. Sequenced input: blood. The chain combines TRBV12-3 or TRBV12-4 with TRBJ2-7, with 10 positions matching TRBD1. The CDR3 DNA follows: TGTGCCAGCAGTCACGGCCGGACAGGGGGATACGAGCAGTACTTC. Its translation is CASSHGRTGGYEQYF.